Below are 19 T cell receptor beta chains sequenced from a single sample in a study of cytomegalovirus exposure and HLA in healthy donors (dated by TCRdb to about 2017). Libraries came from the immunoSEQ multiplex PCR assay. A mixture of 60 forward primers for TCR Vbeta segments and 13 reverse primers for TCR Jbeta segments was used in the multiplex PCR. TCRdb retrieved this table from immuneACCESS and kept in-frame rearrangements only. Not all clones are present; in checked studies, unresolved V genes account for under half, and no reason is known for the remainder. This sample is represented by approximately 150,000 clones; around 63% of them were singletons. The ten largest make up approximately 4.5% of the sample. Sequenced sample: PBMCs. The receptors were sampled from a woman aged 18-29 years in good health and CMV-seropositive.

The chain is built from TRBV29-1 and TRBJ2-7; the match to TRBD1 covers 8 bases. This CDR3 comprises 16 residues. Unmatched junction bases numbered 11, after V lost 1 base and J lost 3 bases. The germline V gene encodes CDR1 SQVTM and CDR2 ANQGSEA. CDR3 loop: CSVEGWEDRGHYEQYF. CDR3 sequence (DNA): TGCAGCGTTGAAGGGTGGGAAGACAGGGGCCACTACGAGCAGTACTTC.

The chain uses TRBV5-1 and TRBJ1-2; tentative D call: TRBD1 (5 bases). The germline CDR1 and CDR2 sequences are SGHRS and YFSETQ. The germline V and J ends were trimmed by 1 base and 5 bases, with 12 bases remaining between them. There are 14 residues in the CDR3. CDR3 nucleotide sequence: TGCGCCAGCAGCTTGTATCAGGGATCTTATGGCTACACCTTC. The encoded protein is CASSLYQGSYGYTF.

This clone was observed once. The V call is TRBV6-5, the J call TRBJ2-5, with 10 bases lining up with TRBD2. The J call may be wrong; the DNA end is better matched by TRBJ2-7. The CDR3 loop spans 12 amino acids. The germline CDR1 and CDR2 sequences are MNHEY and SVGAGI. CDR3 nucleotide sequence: TGTGCCACCACGGCTAGCGGGAGCGAGCAGTACTTC. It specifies CATTASGSEQYF.

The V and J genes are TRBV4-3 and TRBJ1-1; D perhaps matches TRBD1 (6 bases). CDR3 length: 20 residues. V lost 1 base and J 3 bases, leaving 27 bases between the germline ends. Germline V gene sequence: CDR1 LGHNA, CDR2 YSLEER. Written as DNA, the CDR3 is TGCGCCAGCAGCCAAGTCGGGTATACCGGGACACTGGAGGATGACACTGAAGCTTTCTTT. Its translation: CASSQVGYTGTLEDDTEAFF.

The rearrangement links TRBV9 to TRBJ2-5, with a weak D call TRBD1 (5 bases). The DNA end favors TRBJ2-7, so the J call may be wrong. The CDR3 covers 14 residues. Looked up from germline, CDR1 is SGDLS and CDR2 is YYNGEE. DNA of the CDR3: TGTGCCAGCAGCGTAGGAGCAGGGCGCGACGAGCAGTACTTC. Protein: CASSVGAGRDEQYF.

The CDR3 bases are TGTGCCAGCTTCTTCGGCGGGGAGCTGTTTTTT. Translated, it gives CASFFGGELFF. The genes are TRBV28 and TRBJ2-2; D is uncertain. The V end lost 8 bases, the J end lost 7 bases, and 8 bases lay between the germline ends. The germline V gene encodes CDR1 MDHEN and CDR2 SYDVKM. CDR3 length: 11 amino acids.

CDR3 sequence reads: CASGSRGYQPQHF. DNA of the CDR3: TGTGCCAGCGGATCCAGGGGCTATCAGCCCCAGCATTTT. The rearrangement uses TRBV6-1 and TRBJ1-5, with D possibly TRBD1 on 6 matching bases. This CDR3 spans 13 amino acids. V was cut by 8 bases and J by 5 bases, with 13 bases left in between. The germline V gene has CDR1 MNHNS and CDR2 SASEGT.

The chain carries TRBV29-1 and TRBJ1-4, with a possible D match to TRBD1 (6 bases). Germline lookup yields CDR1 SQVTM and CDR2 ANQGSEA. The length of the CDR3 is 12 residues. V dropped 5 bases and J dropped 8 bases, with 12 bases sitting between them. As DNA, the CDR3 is TGCAGCGTTACAGGGTCTGGGGAAAAACTGTTTTTT. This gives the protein CSVTGSGEKLFF.

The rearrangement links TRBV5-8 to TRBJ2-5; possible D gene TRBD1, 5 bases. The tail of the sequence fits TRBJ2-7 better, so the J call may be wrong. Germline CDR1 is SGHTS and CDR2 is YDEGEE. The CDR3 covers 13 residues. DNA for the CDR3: TGTGCCAGCAGCTTAGGCAGGGCCTACGAGCAGTACTTC. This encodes CASSLGRAYEQYF.

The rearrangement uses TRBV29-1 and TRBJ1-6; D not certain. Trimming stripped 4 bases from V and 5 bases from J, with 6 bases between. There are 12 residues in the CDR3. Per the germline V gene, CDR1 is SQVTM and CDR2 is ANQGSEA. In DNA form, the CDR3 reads TGCAGCGTTGGGGCCGATAATTCACCCCTCCACTTT. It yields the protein CSVGADNSPLHF. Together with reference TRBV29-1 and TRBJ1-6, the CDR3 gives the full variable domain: SAVISQKPSRDICQRGTSLTIQCQVDSQVTMMFWYRQQPGQSLTLIATANQGSEATYESGFVIDKFPISRPNLTFSTLTVSNMSPEDSSIYLCSVGADNSPLHFGNGTRLTVT.

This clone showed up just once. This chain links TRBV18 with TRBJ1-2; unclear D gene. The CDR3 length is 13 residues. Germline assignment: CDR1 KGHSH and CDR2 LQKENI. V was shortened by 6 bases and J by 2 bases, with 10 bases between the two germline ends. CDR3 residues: CASSRGENYGYTF. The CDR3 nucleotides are TGTGCCAGCTCCCGCGGAGAGAACTATGGCTACACCTTC.

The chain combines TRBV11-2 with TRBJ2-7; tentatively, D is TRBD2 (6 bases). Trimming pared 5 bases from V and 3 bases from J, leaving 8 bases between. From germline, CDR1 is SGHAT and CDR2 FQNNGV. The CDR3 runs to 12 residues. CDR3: CASSADYYEQYF. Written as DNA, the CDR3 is TGTGCCAGCAGCGCGGACTACTACGAGCAGTACTTC.

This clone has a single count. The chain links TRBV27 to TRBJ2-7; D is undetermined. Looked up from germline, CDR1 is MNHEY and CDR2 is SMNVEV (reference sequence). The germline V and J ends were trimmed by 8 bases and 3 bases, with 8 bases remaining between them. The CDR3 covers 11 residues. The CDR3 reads CASGYSYEQYF. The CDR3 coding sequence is TGTGCCAGCGGGTACAGCTACGAGCAGTACTTC.

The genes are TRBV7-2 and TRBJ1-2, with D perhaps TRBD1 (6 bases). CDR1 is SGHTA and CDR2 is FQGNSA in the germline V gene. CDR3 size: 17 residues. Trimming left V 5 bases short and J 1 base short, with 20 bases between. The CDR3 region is CASSPDRPRSINYGYTF. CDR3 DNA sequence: TGTGCCAGCAGCCCCGACAGGCCCCGGTCGATTAACTATGGCTACACCTTC.

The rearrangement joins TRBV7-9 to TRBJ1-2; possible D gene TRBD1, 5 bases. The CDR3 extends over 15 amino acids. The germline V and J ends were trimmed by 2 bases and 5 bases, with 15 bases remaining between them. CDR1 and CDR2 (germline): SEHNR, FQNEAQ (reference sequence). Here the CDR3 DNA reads TGTGCCAGCAGCTTATCGGGAGGGGCGCGATATGGCTACACCTTC. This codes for CASSLSGGARYGYTF.

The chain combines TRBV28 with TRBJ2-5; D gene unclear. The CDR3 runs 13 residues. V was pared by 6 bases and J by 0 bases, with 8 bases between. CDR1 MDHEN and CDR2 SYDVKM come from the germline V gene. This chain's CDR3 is CASSPEYQETQYF. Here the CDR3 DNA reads TGTGCCAGCAGCCCCGAGTACCAAGAGACCCAGTACTTC.

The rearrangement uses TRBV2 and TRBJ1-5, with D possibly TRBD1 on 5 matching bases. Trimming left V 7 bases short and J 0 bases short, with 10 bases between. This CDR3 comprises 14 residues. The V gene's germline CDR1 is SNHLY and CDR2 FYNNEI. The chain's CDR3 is CASTKGLSNQPQHF. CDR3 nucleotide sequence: TGTGCCAGCACGAAGGGACTTAGCAATCAGCCCCAGCATTTT.

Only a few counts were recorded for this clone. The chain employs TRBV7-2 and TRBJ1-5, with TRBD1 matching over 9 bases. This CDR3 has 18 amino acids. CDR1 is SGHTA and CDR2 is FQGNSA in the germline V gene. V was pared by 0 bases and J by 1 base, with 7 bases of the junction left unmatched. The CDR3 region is CASSLALQGASSNQPQHF. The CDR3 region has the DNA TGTGCCAGCAGCTTAGCGCTACAGGGGGCGTCGAGCAATCAGCCCCAGCATTTT.

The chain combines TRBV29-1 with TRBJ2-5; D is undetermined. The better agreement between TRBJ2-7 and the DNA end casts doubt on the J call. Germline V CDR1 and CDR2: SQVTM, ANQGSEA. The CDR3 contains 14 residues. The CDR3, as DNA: TGCAGCGTTCTTTTTGGGCAATATCCCTACGAGCAGTACTTC. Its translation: CSVLFGQYPYEQYF.